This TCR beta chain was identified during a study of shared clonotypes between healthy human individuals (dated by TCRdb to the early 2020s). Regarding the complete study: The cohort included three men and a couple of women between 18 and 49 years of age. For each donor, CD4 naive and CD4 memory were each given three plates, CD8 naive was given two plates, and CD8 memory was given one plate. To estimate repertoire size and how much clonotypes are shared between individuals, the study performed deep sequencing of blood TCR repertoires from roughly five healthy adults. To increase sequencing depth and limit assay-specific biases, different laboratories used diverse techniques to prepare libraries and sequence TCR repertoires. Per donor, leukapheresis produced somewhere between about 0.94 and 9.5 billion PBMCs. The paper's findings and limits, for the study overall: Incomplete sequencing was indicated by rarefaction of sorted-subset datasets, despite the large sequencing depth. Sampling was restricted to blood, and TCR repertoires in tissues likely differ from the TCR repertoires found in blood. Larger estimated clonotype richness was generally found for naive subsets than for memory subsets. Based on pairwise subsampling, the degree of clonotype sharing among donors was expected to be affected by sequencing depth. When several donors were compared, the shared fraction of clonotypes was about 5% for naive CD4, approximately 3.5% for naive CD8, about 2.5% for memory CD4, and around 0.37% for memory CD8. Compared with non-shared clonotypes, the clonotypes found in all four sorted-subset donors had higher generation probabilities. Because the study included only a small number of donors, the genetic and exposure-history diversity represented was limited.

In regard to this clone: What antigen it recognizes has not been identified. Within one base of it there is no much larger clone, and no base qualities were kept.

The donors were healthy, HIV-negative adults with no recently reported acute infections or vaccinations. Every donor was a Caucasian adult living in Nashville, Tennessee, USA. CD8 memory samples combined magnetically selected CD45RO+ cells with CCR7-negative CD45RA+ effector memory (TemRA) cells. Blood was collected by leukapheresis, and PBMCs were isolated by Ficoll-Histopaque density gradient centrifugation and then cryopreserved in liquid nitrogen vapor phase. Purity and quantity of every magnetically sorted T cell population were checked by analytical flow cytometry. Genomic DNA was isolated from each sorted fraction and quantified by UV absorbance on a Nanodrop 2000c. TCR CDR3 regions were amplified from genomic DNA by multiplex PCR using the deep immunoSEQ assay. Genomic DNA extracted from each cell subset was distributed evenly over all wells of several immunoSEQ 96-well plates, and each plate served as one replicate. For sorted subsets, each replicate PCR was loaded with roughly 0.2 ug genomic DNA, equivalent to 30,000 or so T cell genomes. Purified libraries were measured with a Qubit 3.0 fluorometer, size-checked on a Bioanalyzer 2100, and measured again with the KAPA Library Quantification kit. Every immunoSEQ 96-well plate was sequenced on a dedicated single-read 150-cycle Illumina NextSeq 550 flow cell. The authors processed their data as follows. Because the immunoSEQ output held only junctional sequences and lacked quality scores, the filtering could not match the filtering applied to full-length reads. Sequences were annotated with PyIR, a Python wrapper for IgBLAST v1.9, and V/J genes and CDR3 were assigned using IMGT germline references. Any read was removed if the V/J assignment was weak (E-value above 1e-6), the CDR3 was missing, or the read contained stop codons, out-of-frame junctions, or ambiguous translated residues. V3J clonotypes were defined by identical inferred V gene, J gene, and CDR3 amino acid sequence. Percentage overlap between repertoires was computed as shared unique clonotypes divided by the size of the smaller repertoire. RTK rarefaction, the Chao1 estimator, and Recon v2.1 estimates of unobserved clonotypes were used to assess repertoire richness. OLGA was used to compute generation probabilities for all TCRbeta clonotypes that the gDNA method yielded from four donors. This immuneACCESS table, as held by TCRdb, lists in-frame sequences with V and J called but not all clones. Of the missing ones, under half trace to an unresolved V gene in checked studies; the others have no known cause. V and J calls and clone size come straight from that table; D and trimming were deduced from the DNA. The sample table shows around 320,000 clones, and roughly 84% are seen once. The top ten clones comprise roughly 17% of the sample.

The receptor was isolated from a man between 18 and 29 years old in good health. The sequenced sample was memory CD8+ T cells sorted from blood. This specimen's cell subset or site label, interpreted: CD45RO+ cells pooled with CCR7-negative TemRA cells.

The sequence in DNA is TGTGCCAGCAGCCCACTAGGGGAGGGCAATGAGCAGTTCTTC. Its amino acids are CASSPLGEGNEQFF. The rearranged segments are TRBV27 and TRBJ2-1, and 7 bases in between align with TRBD2. CDR1 and CDR2 were assigned from the germline V gene (reference sequence) as MNHEY and SMNVEV. Clipping removes 6 bases from V and 6 bases from J, with 8 as the unmatched junction base count. Reading from cysteine to phenylalanine, the CDR3 counts 14 amino acids. Here the CDR3 DNA is all that survives: 42 bases in frame from base 1.